This TCR beta chain is drawn from a study of PD-L1 blockade in urothelial cancer. Whole-study context: At some point between 2012 and 2014, patients got going on atezolizumab, taking 1,200 mg intravenously every 3 weeks.

The CDR3 consists of 15 residues. From germline, CDR1 is SNHLY and CDR2 FYNNEI. V was clipped by 0 bases and J by 3 bases; unmatched bases: 3. Concerning this clone: The antigen is unknown.

Described time point: pretreatment peripheral blood. Some clones are missing from TCRdb's copy, which holds only in-frame ones; the method was immunoSEQ multiplex PCR. The data show 98,000 or so clones, with nearly 90% seen just once and around 1.7% held by the top ten. Study-wide findings and caveats: Tumor-associated clones in blood expanded more at 3 weeks in durable-benefit patients.

The sequences come from PBMCs, collected around atezolizumab (anti-PD-L1) treatment. This chain joins TRBV2 and TRBJ2-7, with TRBD1 matching over 9 bases. The sequence was collected from a man between 60 and 75 years old with urothelial cancer. The CDR3 loop reads CASSEALGQGYEQYF. CDR3 in DNA: TGTGCCAGCAGTGAAGCGTTGGGACAGGGCTACGAGCAGTACTTC.